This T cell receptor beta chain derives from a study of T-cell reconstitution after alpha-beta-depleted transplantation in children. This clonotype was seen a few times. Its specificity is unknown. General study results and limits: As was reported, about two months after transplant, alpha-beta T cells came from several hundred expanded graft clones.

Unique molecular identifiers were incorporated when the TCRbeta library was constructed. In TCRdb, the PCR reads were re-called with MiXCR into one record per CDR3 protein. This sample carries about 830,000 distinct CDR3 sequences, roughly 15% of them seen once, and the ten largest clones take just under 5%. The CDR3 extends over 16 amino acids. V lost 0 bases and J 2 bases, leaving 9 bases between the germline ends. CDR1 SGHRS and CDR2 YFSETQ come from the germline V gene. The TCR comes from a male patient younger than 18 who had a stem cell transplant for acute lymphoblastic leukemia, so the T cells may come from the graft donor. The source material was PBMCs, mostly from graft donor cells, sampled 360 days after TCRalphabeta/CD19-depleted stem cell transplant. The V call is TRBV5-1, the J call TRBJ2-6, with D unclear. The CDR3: CASSLEPLPGANVLTF. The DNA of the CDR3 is TGCGCCAGCAGCTTGGAACCCCTTCCTGGGGCCAACGTCCTGACTTTC.